This T cell receptor (beta chain) came from a study of blood T cell repertoires in COVID-19. Study-wide context: Some COVID-19 samples were acute and others convalescent; all came from the United States, Italy and Spain. Sample material is recorded as cDNA or gDNA derived from T cells, B-cell-depleted T cells, or PBMCs.

Per the germline V gene, CDR1 is MDHEN and CDR2 is SYDVKM. With V trimmed by 6 bases and J by 0 bases, 10 bases remained unmatched. This CDR3 has 17 residues. Authors' analysis steps: Reference gene primer amplification gave estimated nucleated cell counts. TCRdb's copy holds only in-frame clones and misses some; the assay was immunoSEQ multiplex PCR. V and J calls and clone size are as listed in that table; D and trimming were resolved from the DNA. The sample yields under 350,000 clones, 75% to 90% seen once. The receptor was isolated from a man between 40 and 49 years old with acute or convalescent COVID-19. The rearrangement joins TRBV28 to TRBJ1-5, with 8 positions matching TRBD1. The sequenced sample consisted of peripheral blood. For the CDR3, the DNA is TGTGCCAGCAGGGGAGACAGGGGCCCATATAGCAATCAGCCCCAGCATTTT. Residues: CASRGDRGPYSNQPQHF. The full variable domain, its missing parts supplied by reference TRBV28 and TRBJ1-5, is DVKVTQSSRYLVKRTGEKVFLECVQDMDHENMFWYRQDPGLGLRLIYFSYDVKMKEKGDIPEGYSVSREKKERFSLILESASTNQTSMYLCASRGDRGPYSNQPQHFGDGTRLSIL.